This T cell receptor beta chain originates from a study of blood T cell repertoires in COVID-19 (dated by TCRdb to 2018 to 2021). With regard to the full study: The collaborator samples originated in the United States, Italy and Spain and spanned the acute and convalescent phases of COVID-19. The repertoires were released in a freely available public database meant as a resource for research on the immune response to SARS-CoV-2. The prospective study material was composed of cDNA or gDNA derived from T cells, B-cell-depleted T cells, or PBMCs. Deeply sampled blood TCRbeta repertoires from subjects exposed to, actively infected with, or recovered from COVID-19 were included in the dataset. Samples came from the ongoing ImmuneRACE study (first 160 participants) plus 1,254 subjects from 6 global collaborators. Sample metadata almost always included a de-identified subject ID, COVID-19 status, age in years and sex. Where available, HLA class I and class II types were taken from metadata supplied by the sample provider and were not determined by assay-based typing.

TCRbeta CDR3 regions were amplified from genomic DNA by means of the immunoSEQ Assay, a bias-controlled multiplex PCR. The study's processing was this. The number of nucleated cells in each sample was estimated from the amplification of reference gene primers within the assay. To quantify the absolute abundance of each unique TCRbeta CDR3 rearrangement, sequence reads were collapsed and filtered. For each sample, productive Simpson clonality was calculated as the square root of Simpson's diversity index over productive rearrangements. Sourced from immuneACCESS, this table was stored by TCRdb with only in-frame sequences that have V and J called. A share of the clones is absent; for the studies checked, an unresolved V gene accounts for under half, and the remainder has no known explanation. V, J and clone size are those of that table, while D and trimming were read from the DNA. This sample has fewer than 85,000 clones in its table, and over 65% of those were observed once. The ten largest clones capture 2.5% to 3% of the sample.

Each collaborating institution followed its own protocols to collect whole blood in K2EDTA tubes. For TCRbeta analysis, collaborators shipped samples in one of three forms: frozen whole blood, isolated PBMCs, or DNA extracted from either of those sample types. Beyond this particular receptor, the publication reports: The amount of clinical and demographic metadata varied by source and participant and was provided uncurated.

CDR1 is given as LGHNA and CDR2 as YNFKEQ, both from the germline V gene. Germline trimming amounts to 4 bases on V and 4 bases on J, with 11 as the count of junction bases outside the gene matches. The CDR3 covers 17 residues, taking in both the cysteine and the phenylalanine. Here the CDR3 DNA is all that survives: 51 bases in frame from base 1. On this clone: The specificity of this receptor is unknown. Nothing much larger sits one base from this clone, and base qualities are not available.

The chain is made from TRBV4-2 and TRBJ1-1, and TRBD1 matches 11 of the central bases. The sequencing sample was made of peripheral blood. The source of this sequence is a human donor with acute or convalescent COVID-19. The donor label of this sample is uncertain. In nucleotides, the sequence is TGTGCCAGCAGCCCAGCCTACGGACAGGGGGCGGGCACTGAAGCTTTCTTT. It encodes CASSPAYGQGAGTEAFF.